This T cell receptor beta chain came from a study of T cells in women clearing cervical HPV infection. Study information: Controls' single incident HPV16 infection cleared within 12 months without precancer.

Regarding this clone: Its matching antigen is unknown. Read sequence stops 3 residues before the CDR3 end, and the germline J gene provides the missing end.

TCRdb's copy holds only in-frame clones and misses some; the assay was immunoSEQ multiplex PCR. The ten most abundant clones cover around 5.5% of a sample with 20,000 to 25,000 clones. Germline V gene data show CDR1 as SGHKS and CDR2 as YYEKEE (reference sequence). The CDR3 is 15 amino acids. With V trimmed by 3 bases and J by 0 bases, 0 bases remained unmatched. Points from the study as a whole: Cases carried less TRBV6-7 than controls: approximately 0.1% versus 0.16%.

Sequences were obtained from blood buffy coat. The receptor's source is a woman aged 18-69 years with a cervical HPV16 infection that either progressed to CIN3+ or cleared (not recorded which). This rearrangement joins TRBV5-5 to TRBJ1-5; 10 positions agree with TRBD1. The CDR3 protein is CASSWTGGSNQPQHF. Partial CDR3 DNA: TGTGCCAGCAGCTGGACAGGGGGTAGCAATCAGCCC.